This T cell receptor beta chain is drawn from a study of T cell changes during pregnancy in multiple sclerosis. Generated by immunoSEQ multiplex PCR, the TCRdb table keeps only in-frame clones and is missing some. The table records about 15,000 clones, approximately 80% of them present only once. The sequencing used CD8+ T cells from peripheral blood mononuclear cells, collected after pregnancy. This receptor was taken from a female donor in good health, enrolled as a control in a pregnancy study.

CDR3 amino acids: CASSLRTGEGYTF. As DNA, the CDR3 is TGTGCCAGCAGCTTACGGACAGGGGAAGGCTACACCTTC. The rearrangement joins TRBV5-4 to TRBJ1-2, with 9 bases aligning to TRBD1. The germline V gene encodes CDR1 SGHNT and CDR2 YYREEE (reference sequence). After removal of 2 bases from V and 8 bases from J, the junction contained 4 bases not matched to a gene. The CDR3 has 13 amino acids.